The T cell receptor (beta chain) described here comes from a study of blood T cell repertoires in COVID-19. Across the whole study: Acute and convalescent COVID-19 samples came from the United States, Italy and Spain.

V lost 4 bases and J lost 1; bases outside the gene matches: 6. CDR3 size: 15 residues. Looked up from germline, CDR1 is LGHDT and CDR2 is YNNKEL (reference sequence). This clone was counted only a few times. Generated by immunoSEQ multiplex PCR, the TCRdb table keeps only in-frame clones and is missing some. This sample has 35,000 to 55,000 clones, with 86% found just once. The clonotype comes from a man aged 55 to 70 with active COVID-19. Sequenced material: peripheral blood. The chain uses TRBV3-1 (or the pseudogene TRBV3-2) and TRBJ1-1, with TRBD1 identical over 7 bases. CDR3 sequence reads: CASSPTGVANTEAFF. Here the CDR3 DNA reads TGTGCCAGCAGCCCAACAGGGGTCGCGAACACTGAAGCTTTCTTT.